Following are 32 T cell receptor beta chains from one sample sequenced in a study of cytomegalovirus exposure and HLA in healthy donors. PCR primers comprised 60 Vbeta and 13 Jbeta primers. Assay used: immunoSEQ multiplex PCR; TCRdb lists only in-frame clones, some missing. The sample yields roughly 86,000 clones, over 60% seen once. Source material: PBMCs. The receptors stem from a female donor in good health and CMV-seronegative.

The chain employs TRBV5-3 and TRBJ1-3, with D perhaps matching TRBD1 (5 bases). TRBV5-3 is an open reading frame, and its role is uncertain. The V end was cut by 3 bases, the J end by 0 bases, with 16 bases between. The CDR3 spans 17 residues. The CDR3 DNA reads TGTGCCAGAAGCTCCGTCACAGGTTCCTGCTCTGGAAACACCATATATTTT. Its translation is CARSSVTGSCSGNTIYF.

For the CDR3, the DNA is TGTGCCAGCAGCTTGGATGGGAGTCGTGGGCGCCCCCCCTACGAGCAGTACTTC. Translation gives CASSLDGSRGRPPYEQYF. The chain employs TRBV5-4 and TRBJ2-7; D might be TRBD2 (5 bases). Trimming removed 0 bases at V and 2 bases at J, with 21 bases between. Germline CDR1 and CDR2: SGHNT and YYREEE (reference sequence). This CDR3 has 18 amino acids.

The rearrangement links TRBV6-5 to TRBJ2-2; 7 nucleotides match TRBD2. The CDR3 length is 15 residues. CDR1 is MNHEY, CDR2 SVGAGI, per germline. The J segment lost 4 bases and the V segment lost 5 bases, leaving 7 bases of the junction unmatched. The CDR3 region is CASSPVPGGTGELFF. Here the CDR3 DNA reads TGTGCCAGCAGTCCGGTCCCGGGGGGCACCGGGGAGCTGTTTTTT.

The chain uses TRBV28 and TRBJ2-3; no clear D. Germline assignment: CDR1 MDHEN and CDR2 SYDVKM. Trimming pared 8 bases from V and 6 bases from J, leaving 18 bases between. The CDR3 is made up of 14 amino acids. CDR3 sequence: CASRSTVNEDTQYF. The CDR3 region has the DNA TGTGCCAGCCGATCGACTGTAAACGAGGATACGCAGTATTTT.

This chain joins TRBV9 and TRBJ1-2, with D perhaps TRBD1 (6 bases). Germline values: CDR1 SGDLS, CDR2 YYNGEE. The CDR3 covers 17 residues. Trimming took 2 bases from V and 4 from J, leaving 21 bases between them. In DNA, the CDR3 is TGTGCCAGCAGCGTGGGTTCTGAGGGACACCGAGCCTATGGCTACACCTTC. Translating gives CASSVGSEGHRAYGYTF.

CDR3 protein: CASSLGGLADFREQFF. The CDR3 DNA sequence: TGTGCCAGCAGCTTAGGGGGACTAGCGGACTTCAGAGAGCAGTTCTTC. V usage is TRBV11-1 and J usage is TRBJ2-1; TRBD2 aligns across 11 bases. The CDR3 is 16 amino acids. Germline lookup yields CDR1 SGHAT and CDR2 FQDESV (reference sequence). V gave up 1 base and J gave up 10 bases; unmatched junction bases: 9.

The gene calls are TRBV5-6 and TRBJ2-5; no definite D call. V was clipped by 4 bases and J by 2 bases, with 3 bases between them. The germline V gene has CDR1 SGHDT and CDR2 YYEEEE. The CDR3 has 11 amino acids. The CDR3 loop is CASSLQETQYF. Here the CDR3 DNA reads TGTGCCAGCAGCCTGCAAGAGACCCAGTACTTC.

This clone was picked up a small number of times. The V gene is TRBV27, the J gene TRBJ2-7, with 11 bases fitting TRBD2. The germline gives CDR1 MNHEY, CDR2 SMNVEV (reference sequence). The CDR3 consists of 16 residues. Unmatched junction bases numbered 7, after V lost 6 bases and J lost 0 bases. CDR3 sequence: CASRLAGDHFSYEQYF. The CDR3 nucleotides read TGTGCCAGCAGACTAGCGGGGGATCATTTCTCCTACGAGCAGTACTTC.

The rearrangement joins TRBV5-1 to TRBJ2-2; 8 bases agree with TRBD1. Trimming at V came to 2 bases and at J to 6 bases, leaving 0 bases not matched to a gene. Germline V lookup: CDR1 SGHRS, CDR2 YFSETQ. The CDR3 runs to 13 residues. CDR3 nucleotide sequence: TGCGCCAGCAGCTTCAGGGGGCCCGGGGAGCTGTTTTTT. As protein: CASSFRGPGELFF.

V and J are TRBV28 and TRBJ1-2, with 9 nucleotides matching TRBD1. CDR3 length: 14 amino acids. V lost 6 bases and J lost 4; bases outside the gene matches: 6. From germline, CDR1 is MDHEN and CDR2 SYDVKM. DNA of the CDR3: TGTGCCAGCAGGTCCGGACAGGGGACCTATGGCTACACCTTC. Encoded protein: CASRSGQGTYGYTF.

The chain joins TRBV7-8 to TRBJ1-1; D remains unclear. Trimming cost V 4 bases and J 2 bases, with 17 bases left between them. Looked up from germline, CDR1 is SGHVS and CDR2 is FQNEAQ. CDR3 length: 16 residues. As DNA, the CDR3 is TGTGCCAGCAGCTCAAAGTTGGGAGCTACCAACACTGAAGCTTTCTTT. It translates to CASSSKLGATNTEAFF. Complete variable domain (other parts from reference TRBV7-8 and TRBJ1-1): GAGVSQSPRYKVAKRGQDVALRCDPISGHVSLFWYQQALGQGPEFLTYFQNEAQLDKSGLPSDRFFAERPEGSVSTLKIQRTQQEDSAVYLCASSSKLGATNTEAFFGQGTRLTVV.

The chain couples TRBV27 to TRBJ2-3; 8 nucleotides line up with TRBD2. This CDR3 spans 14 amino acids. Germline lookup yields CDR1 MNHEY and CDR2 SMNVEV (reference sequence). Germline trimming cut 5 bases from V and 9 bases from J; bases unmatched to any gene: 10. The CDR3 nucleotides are TGTGCCAGCAGTCCCTTAGCGGGGCCGGGGACGCAGTATTTT. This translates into CASSPLAGPGTQYF.

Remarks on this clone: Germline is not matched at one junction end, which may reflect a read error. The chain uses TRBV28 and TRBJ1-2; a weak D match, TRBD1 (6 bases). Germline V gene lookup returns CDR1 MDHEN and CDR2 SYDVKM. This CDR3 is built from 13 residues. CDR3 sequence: CASRPGQYYGYAF. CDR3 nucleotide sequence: TGTGCCAGCAGGCCCGGACAGTACTATGGCTACGCCTTC.

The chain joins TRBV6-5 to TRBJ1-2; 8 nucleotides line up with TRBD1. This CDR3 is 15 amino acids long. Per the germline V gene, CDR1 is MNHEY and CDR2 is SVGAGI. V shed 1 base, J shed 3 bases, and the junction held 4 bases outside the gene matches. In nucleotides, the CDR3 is TGTGCCAGCAGTTACTTAGGACAGGGCGACTATGGCTACACCTTC. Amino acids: CASSYLGQGDYGYTF.

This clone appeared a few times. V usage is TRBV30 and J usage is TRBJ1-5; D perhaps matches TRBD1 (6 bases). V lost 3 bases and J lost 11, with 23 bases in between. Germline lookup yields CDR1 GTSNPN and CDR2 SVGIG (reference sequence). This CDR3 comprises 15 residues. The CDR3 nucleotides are TGTGCCTGGAGCCACGCCGGGACACGGGATGGGGCCCAGCATTTT. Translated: CAWSHAGTRDGAQHF.

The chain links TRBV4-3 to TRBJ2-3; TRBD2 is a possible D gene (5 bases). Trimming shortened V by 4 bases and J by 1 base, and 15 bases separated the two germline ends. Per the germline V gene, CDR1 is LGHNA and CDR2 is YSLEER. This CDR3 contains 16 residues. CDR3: CASSRSLVPGTDTQYF. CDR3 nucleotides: TGCGCCAGCAGCCGTTCACTAGTTCCCGGCACAGATACGCAGTATTTT.

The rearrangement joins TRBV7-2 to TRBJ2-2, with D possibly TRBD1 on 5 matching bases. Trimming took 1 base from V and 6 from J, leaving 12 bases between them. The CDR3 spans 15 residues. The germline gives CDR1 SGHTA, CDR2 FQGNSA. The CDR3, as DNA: TGTGCCAGCAGCTTAGTGGGGCAAGGACCCGGGGAGCTGTTTTTT. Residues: CASSLVGQGPGELFF.

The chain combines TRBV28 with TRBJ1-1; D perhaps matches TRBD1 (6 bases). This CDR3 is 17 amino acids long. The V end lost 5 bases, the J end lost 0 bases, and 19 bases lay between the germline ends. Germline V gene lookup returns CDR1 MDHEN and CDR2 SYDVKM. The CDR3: CASSPLQGGPMNTEAFF. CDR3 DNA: TGTGCCAGCAGTCCCCTACAGGGAGGGCCGATGAACACTGAAGCTTTCTTT.

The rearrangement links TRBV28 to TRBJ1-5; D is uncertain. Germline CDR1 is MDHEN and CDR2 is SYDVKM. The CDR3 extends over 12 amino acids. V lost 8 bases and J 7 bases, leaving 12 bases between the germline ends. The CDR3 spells CASRKNGQPQHF. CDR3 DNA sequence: TGTGCCAGCCGAAAGAACGGGCAGCCCCAGCATTTT.

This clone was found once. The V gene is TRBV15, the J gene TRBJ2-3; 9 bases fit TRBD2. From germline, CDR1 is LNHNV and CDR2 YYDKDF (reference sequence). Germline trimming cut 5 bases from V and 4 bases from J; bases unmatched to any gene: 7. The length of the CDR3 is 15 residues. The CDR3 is CATSGGGEDADTQYF. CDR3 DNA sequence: TGTGCCACCAGCGGCGGGGGGGAGGACGCAGATACGCAGTATTTT.

The CDR3 here is CASSSGQGAGKNIQYF. The CDR3 DNA is TGCGCCAGCAGCTCCGGACAGGGGGCTGGCAAAAACATTCAGTACTTC. The chain links TRBV5-1 to TRBJ2-4; 11 bases line up with TRBD1. Germline lookup yields CDR1 SGHRS and CDR2 YFSETQ. CDR3 length: 16 amino acids. The V segment lost 3 bases and the J segment 3 bases; nucleotides outside the gene matches: 5. Complete variable domain (other parts from reference TRBV5-1 and TRBJ2-4): KAGVTQTPRYLIKTRGQQVTLSCSPISGHRSVSWYQQTPGQGLQFLFEYFSETQRNKGNFPGRFSGRQFSNSRSEMNVSTLELGDSALYLCASSSGQGAGKNIQYFGAGTRLSVL.

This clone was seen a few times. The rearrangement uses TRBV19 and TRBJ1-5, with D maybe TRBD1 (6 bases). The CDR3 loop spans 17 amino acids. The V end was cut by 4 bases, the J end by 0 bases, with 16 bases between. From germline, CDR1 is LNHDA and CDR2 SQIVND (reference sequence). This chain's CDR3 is CASSTRTGQNSNQPQHF. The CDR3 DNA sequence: TGTGCCAGTAGTACCCGGACGGGACAAAATAGCAATCAGCCCCAGCATTTT.

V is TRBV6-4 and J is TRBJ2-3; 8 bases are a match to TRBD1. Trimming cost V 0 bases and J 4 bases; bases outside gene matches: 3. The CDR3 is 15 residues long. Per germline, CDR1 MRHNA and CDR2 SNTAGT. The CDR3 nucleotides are TGTGCCAGCAGTGACTCGCGGACAGGGTCAGATACGCAGTATTTT. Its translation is CASSDSRTGSDTQYF.

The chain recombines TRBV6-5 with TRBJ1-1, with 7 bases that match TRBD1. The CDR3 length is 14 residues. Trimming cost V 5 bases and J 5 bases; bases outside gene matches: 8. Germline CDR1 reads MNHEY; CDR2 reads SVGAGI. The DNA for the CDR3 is TGTGCCAGCAGTGGTGACAGGGTAGGGACTGAAGCTTTCTTT. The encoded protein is CASSGDRVGTEAFF.

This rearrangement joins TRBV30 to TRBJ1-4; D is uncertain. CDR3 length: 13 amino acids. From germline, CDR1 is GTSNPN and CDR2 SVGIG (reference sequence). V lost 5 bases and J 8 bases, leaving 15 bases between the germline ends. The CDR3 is CAWSVGLEEKLFF. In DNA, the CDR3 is TGTGCCTGGTCTGTGGGCTTAGAGGAAAAACTGTTTTTT.

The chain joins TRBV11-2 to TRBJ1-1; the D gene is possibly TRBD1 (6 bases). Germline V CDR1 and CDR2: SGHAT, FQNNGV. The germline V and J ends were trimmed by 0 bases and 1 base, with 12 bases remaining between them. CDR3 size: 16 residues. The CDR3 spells CASSLDPGRGNTEAFF. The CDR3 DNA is TGTGCCAGCAGCTTAGATCCGGGCAGGGGGAACACTGAAGCTTTCTTT.

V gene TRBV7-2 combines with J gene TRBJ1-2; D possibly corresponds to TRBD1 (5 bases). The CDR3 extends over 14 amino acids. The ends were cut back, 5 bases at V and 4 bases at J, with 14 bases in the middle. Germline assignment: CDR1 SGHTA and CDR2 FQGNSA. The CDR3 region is CASSRPPGIYGYTF. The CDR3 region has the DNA TGTGCCAGCAGCCGCCCCCCAGGGATCTATGGCTACACCTTC.

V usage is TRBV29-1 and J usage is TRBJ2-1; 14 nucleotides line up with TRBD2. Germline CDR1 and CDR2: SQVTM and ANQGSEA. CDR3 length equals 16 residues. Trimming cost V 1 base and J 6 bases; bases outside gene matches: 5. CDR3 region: CSVEGGTSGRLNEQFF. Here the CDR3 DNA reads TGCAGCGTTGAAGGGGGGACTAGCGGGAGACTCAATGAGCAGTTCTTC.

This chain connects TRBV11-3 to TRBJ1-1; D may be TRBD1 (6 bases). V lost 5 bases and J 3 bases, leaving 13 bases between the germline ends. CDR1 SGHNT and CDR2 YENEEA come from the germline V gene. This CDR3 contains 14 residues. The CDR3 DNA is TGTGCCAGCAGCCGCTCGGGGGGGCACACTGAAGCTTTCTTT. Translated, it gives CASSRSGGHTEAFF.

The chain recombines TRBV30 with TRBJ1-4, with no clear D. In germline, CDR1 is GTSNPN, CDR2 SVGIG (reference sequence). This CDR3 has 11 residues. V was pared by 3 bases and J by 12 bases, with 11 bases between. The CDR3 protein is CAWRESRELFF. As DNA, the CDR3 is TGTGCCTGGAGAGAGTCGAGGGAACTGTTTTTT.

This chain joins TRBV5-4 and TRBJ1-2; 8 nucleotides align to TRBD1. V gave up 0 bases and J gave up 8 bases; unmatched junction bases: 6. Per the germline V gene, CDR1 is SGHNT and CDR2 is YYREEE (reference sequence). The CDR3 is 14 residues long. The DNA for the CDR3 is TGTGCCAGCAGCTTGGGGCAGGGGGCAGGCGGCTACACCTTC. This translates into CASSLGQGAGGYTF.

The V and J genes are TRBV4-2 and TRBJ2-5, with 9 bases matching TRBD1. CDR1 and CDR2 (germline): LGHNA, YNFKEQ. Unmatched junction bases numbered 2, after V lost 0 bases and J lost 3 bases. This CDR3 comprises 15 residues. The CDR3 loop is CASSQEGQGEETQYF. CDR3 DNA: TGTGCCAGCAGCCAAGAGGGACAGGGAGAAGAGACCCAGTACTTC.